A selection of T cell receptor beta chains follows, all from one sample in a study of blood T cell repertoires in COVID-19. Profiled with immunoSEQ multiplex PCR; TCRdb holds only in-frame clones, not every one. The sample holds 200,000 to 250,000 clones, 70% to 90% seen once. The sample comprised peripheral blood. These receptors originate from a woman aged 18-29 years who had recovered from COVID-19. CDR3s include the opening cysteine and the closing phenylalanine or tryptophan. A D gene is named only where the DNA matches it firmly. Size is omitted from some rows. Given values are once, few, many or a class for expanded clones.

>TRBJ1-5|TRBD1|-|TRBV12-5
CASGQTGTGAYQPQHF
TGTGCTAGTGGTCAGACCGGGACAGGGGCCTATCAGCCCCAGCATTTT
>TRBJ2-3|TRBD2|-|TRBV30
CAWLPLADTDTQYF
TGTGCCTGGCTGCCCCTAGCGGACACAGATACGCAGTATTTT
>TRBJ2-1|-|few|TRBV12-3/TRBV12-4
CASSLVGVNEQFF
TGTGCCAGCAGTTTAGTCGGGGTCAATGAGCAGTTCTTC
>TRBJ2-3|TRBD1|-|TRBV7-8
CASSSPRDRGDDTQYF
TGTGCCAGCAGCTCCCCCCGGGACAGGGGAGACGATACGCAGTATTTT
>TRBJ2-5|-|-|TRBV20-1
CSASATPRTQYF
TGCAGTGCTAGTGCCACACCACGGACCCAGTACTTC
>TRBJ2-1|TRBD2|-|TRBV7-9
CASSLAGGWDDEQFF
TGTGCCAGCAGCTTAGCGGGAGGGTGGGATGATGAGCAGTTCTTC
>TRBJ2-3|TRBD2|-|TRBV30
CAWSGLASRTDTQYF
TGTGCCTGGAGTGGACTAGCGTCTCGCACAGATACGCAGTATTTT
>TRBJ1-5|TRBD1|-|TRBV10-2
CASSRDSSNQPQHF
TGCGCCAGCAGTCGGGACAGTAGCAATCAGCCCCAGCATTTT
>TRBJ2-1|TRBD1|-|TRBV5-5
CASSRTGTEQFF
TGTGCCAGCAGCCGGACAGGAACCGAGCAGTTCTTC
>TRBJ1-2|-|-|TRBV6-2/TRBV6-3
CASSQASYGYTF
TGTGCCAGCAGTCAGGCGAGCTATGGCTACACCTTC
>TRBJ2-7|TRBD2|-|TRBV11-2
CASSLVLAGAEQYF
TGTGCCAGCAGCTTAGTTCTAGCGGGAGCCGAGCAGTACTTC
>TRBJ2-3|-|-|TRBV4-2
CASSPMGAPADTQYF
TGTGCCAGCAGCCCAATGGGGGCACCTGCAGATACGCAGTATTTT
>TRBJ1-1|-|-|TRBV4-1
CASSHYTEAFF
TGCGCCAGCAGCCACTATACTGAAGCTTTCTTT
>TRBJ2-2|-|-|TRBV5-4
CASSSLLKTGELFF
TGTGCCAGCAGCTCACTTCTAAAGACCGGGGAGCTGTTTTTT
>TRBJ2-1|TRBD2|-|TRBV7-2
CASSIRLADTYNEQFF
TGTGCCAGCAGCATAAGACTAGCGGACACCTACAATGAGCAGTTCTTC
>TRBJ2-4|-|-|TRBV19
CASSIRGSLNIQYF
TGTGCCAGTAGTATACGGGGGTCGTTGAACATTCAGTACTTC
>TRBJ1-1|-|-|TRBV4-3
CASSQEVYQGAGSTEAFF
TGCGCCAGCAGCCAAGAGGTTTATCAGGGAGCGGGTAGCACTGAAGCTTTCTTT
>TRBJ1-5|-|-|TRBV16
CASSQSEIGPQHF
TGTGCCAGCAGCCAATCAGAGATCGGGCCCCAGCATTTT
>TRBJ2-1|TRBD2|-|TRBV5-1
CASSLSWSGAGAEQFF
TGCGCCAGCAGCTTGAGTTGGTCCGGAGCGGGAGCTGAGCAGTTCTTC
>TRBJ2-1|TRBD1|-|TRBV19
CASSTTTGANEQFF
TGTGCCAGTAGTACCACGACAGGGGCAAATGAGCAGTTCTTC
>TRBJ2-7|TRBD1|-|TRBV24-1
CATSDGTGVLGQYF
TGTGCCACCAGTGACGGGACAGGGGTACTTGGGCAGTACTTC
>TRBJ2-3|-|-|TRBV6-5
CASSYSGARADTQYF
TGTGCCAGCAGTTACTCAGGGGCAAGGGCAGATACGCAGTATTTT
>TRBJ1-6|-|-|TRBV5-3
CARSSNRDTPPNSPLHF
TGTGCCAGAAGCTCGAACCGGGACACCCCTCCTAATTCACCCCTCCACTTT
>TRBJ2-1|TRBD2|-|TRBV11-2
CASSLFEREGRLYNEQFF
TGTGCCAGCAGCTTATTCGAGCGGGAGGGCCGACTGTACAATGAGCAGTTCTTC
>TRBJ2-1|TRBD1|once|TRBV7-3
CASSLTPIGTVGGFEQFF
TGTGCCAGCAGCTTAACGCCGATAGGGACAGTAGGTGGTTTTGAGCAGTTCTTC
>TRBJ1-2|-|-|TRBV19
CASSIGADGYTF
TGTGCCAGTAGTATAGGGGCCGACGGCTACACCTTC
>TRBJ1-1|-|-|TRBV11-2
CASSFRQTEAFF
TGTGCCAGCAGCTTTCGACAGACTGAAGCTTTCTTT
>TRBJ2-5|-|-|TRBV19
CASSIAGTQETQYF
TGTGCCAGTAGTATCGCAGGGACACAAGAGACCCAGTACTTC
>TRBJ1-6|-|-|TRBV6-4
CASSQTGVSPLHF
TGTGCCAGCAGCCAGACGGGGGTTTCACCCCTCCACTTT
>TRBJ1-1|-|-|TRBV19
CASKFTVSNTEAFF
TGTGCCAGTAAATTCACAGTTTCGAACACTGAAGCTTTCTTT
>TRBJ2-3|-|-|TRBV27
CASSLTGKVTDTQYF
TGTGCCAGCAGTTTAACAGGGAAGGTCACAGATACGCAGTATTTT
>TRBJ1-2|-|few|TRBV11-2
CASSYYDGTQGNGYTF
TGTGCCAGCAGCTATTATGACGGGACACAAGGCAATGGCTACACCTTC
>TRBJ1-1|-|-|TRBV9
CASSGGVTRPAFF
TGTGCCAGCAGCGGGGGGGTGACACGGCCAGCTTTCTTT
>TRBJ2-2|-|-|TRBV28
CARGLGDGTGELFF
TGTGCCAGGGGGCTAGGTGATGGGACCGGGGAGCTGTTTTTT
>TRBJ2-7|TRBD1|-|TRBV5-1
CASSPGGGTGLIYEQYF
TGCGCCAGCAGCCCCGGAGGCGGGACAGGCCTTATCTACGAGCAGTACTTC
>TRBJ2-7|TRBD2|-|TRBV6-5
CASSLAGGGIYEQYF
TGTGCCAGCAGTTTAGCGGGTGGCGGGATCTACGAGCAGTACTTC
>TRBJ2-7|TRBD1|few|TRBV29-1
CSVWFGTGSYEQYF
TGCAGCGTTTGGTTTGGGACAGGTTCCTACGAGCAGTACTTC
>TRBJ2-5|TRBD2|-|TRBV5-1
CASSLIAGAPPGETQYF
TGCGCCAGCAGCTTAATAGCGGGGGCCCCCCCCGGGGAGACCCAGTACTTC
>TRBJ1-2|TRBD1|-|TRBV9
CASSVETGGDGYTF
TGTGCCAGCAGCGTAGAGACAGGGGGCGATGGCTACACCTTC
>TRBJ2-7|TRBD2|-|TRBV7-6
CASSLTSATSYEQYF
TGTGCCAGCAGCTTGACTAGCGCAACGTCCTACGAGCAGTACTTC
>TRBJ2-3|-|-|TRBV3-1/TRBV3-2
CASSQVGQGLGDTQYF
TGTGCCAGCAGCCAAGTGGGGCAGGGTCTGGGAGATACGCAGTATTTT
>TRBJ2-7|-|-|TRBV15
CATSSRTRTYEQYF
TGTGCCACCAGCAGCAGAACTAGGACCTACGAGCAGTACTTC
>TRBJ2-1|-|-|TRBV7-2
CASSFSRDSSNEQFF
TGTGCCAGCAGCTTTAGCAGGGATTCGAGCAATGAGCAGTTCTTC
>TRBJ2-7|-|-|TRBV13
CASSLPGISPEQYF
TGTGCCAGCAGCTTACCCGGGATTAGCCCCGAGCAGTACTTC
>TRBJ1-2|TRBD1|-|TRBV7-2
CASSFVQGANYGYTF
TGTGCCAGCAGCTTCGTACAGGGGGCGAACTATGGCTACACCTTC
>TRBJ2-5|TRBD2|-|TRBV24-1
CATSEGTGRARETQYF
TGTGCCACCTCTGAGGGGACGGGGAGGGCTCGGGAGACCCAGTACTTC
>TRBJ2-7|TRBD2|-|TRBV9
CASSPRTSYEQYF
TGTGCCAGCAGCCCCAGGACTAGTTACGAGCAGTACTTC